The present TCR beta chain was sequenced within a study of blood T cells in healthy people across ages (dated by TCRdb to the mid-2010s). As for the study more broadly: In model experiments, template switching captured roughly one uniquely barcoded TCR beta cDNA molecule for every two T cells. To avoid experimental bias, donors of different ages were spread randomly across the sequencing lanes. The study analyzed two additional independent replicas of 1 million unique cDNA reads from the same blood draw for two donors, one aged 18 to 30 and one aged 80 or older. Four age groups were formed from the donors: young (average approximately 17 years), middle-aged (around 41), aged (around 68) and long-lived (about 80). To track age-related changes in TCR beta repertoire diversity, the study relied on deep sequencing normalized with unique cDNA molecular identifiers. Paper-wide results and their limitations: As age increased, observed TCR beta diversity per million T cells dropped in a roughly linear way, and a significant reduction was already evident by age 40. The CMV infection status of donors was not known, potentially confounding age-related changes in expanded clonotypes. There was a strong correlation between observed TCR beta diversity and the percentage of naive T cells measured by flow cytometry. Total diversity estimates from one million sequenced T cells were considered lower bounds and underestimates. Compared with the aged group, the long-lived group had more naive CD4+ T cells, fewer expanded clones and increased TCR diversity, suggesting age selection. Because profiling used bulk unsorted PBMCs, naive and antigen-experienced compartments could not be compared conclusively.

CDR1 and CDR2 are drawn from the germline V gene (reference sequence): SEHNR, FQNEAQ. From cysteine to phenylalanine, the CDR3 is 13 amino acids long. The only DNA kept is the CDR3, 39 bases in frame from the first base. As to this clonotype: The clone's antigen remains unknown. No much larger clone exists at a distance of one base, and base qualities are not known.

Receptors were amplified or captured by 5' RACE. Reads for this sample came from an Illumina HiSeq 2500. A second PCR of 7 to 11 cycles was performed with a sample-barcoded 5' primer and a J-beta primer mix. A template-switch 5' adaptor carrying 12 random nucleotides introduced a unique molecular identifier onto each TCR beta cDNA molecule. Each sample yielded at least 2.5 million CDR3-containing paired-end reads. First-strand cDNA was synthesized from all RNA with the Mint cDNA synthesis kit, primed by a TRBC-specific oligonucleotide. Following uracil-DNA glycosylase treatment, a first 18-cycle PCR with universal primers M1SS and BC2_uni_R was performed on all cDNA. The original methods were these. Each sample was normalized by randomly selecting 1 million high-quality reads, each carrying a distinct molecular identifier. Instead of being binned into consensus sequences, reads with shared molecular identifiers were discarded. MiTCR, set to a Q25 quality threshold and the strictest error-elimination algorithm, was used for CDR3 identification, clonotype clustering and error correction. A nonparametric unseen species model with Euler transformation was used to estimate lower-bound total TCR beta diversity. TCRdb cleaned the public reads at Q25 with fastp, built clones with MiXCR and kept in-frame beta chains. Each CDR3 protein gets just one entry, which takes the most common genes and DNA from the rows behind it. The authors' filters were not applied to this entry. The sample has 550,000 to 750,000 distinct CDR3 sequences on record, around a fifth of them singletons. The top ten clonotypes cover roughly 3.4% of the sample.

Donors were roughly 40 systemically healthy Caucasian individuals from Russia aged roughly 6 to 90 years. Around 10 milliliters of peripheral blood were collected from each donor into EDTA-treated Vacutainer tubes. Ficoll-Paque density-gradient centrifugation was used to isolate PBMCs, with at least 7 million obtained per sample. Total RNA, at least 6 micrograms per sample, was extracted from PBMCs with Trizol reagent. The percentages of naive CD45RAhigh/CD27high T cells were determined by flow cytometry on a PBMC aliquot from every donor. Sequenced sample: blood. The sequence derives from a man in his sixties or seventies in good health. The chain joins TRBV7-9 to TRBJ2-5; TRBD1 could be the D gene, as 6 bases match. With the DNA end fitting TRBJ2-7 better, the J assignment may be wrong. In nucleotides, the sequence is TGTGCCAGCAGCTTCGGACAGTCCAACGAGCAGTACTTC. It translates to CASSFGQSNEQYF.